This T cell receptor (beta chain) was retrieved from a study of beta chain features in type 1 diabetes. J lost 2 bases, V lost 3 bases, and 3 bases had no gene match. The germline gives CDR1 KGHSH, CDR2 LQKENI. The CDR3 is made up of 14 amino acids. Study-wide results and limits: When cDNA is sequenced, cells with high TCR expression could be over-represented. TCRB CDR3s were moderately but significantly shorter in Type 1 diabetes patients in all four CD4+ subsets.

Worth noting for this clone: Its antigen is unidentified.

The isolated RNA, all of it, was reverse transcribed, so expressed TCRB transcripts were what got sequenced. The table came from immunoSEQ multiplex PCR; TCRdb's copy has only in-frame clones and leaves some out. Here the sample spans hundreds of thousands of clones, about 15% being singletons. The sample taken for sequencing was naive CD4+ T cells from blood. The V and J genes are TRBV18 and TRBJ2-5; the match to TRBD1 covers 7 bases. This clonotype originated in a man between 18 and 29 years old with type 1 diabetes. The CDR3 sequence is CASSPGQSQETQYF. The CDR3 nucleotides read TGTGCCAGCTCACCGGGACAGAGTCAAGAGACCCAGTACTTC.